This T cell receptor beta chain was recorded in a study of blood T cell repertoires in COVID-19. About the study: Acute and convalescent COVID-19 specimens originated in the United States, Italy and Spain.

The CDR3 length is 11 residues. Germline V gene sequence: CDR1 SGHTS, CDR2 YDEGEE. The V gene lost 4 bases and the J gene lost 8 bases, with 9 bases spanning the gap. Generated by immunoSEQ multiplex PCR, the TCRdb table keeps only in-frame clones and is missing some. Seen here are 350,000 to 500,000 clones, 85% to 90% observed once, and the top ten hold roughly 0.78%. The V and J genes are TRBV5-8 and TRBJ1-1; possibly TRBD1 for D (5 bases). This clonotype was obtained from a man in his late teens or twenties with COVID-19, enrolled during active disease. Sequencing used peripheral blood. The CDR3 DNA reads TGTGCCAGCAGCGGAGCAGGGGAAGCTTTCTTT. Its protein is CASSGAGEAFF.